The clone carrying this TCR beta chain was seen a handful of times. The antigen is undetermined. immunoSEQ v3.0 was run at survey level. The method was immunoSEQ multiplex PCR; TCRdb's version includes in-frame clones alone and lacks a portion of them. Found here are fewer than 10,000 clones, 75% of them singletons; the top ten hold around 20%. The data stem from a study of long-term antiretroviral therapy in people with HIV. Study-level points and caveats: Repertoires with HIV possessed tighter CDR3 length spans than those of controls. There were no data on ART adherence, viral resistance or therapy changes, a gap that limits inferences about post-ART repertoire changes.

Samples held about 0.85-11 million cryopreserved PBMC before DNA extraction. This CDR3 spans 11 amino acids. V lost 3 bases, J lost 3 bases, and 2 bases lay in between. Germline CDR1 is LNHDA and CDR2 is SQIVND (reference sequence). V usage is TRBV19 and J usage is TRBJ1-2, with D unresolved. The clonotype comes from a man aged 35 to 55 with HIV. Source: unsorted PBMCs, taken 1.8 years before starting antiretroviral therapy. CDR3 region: CASSMDYGYTF. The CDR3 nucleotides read TGTGCCAGTAGTATGGACTATGGCTACACCTTC.